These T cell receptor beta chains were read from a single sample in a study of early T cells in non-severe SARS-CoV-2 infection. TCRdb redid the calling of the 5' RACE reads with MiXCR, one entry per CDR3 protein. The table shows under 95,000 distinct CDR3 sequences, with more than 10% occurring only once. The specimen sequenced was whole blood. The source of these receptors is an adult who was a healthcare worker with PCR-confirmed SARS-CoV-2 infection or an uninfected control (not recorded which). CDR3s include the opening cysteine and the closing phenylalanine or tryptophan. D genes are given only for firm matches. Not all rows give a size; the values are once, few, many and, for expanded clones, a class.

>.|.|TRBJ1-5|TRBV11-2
TGTGCCAGCAGCTTAGGGGGCCCAAATCAGCCCCAGCATTTT
CASSLGGPNQPQHF
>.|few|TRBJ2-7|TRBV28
TGTGCCAGCAGTTCCGGGACTGTAATCTACGAGCAGTACTTC
CASSSGTVIYEQYF
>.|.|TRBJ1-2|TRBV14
TGTGCCAGCAGCCACCTTACCATCCCCTATGGCTACACCTTC
CASSHLTIPYGYTF
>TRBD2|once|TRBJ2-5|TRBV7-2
TGTGCCAGCAGCGCGACTAGCGGGAGTGAAGAGACCCAGTACTTC
CASSATSGSEETQYF
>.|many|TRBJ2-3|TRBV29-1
TGCAGCGTCCTCACAGATACGCAGTATTTT
CSVLTDTQYF
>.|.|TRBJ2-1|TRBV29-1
TGCAGCGCTGACTACAATGAGCAGTTCTTC
CSADYNEQFF
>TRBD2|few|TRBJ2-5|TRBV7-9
TGTGCCAGCAGCTCTCTCCGGGAGGGCCGAGAGACCCAGTACTTC
CASSSLREGRETQYF
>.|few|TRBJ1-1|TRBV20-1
TGCAGTGCTAGGTTTATGGGACGGCCGAACACTGAAGCTTTCTTT
CSARFMGRPNTEAFF
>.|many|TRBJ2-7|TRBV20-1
TGCAGTGCTAGAGAGGTTCGGGGGGCGGAGTACGAGCAGTACTTC
CSAREVRGAEYEQYF
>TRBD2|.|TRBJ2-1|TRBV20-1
TGCAGTGCTAGAGGGCATGGAAATAGCGGGAGCTCCTACAATGAGCAGTTCTTC
CSARGHGNSGSSYNEQFF
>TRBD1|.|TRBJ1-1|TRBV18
TGTGCCAGCTCACCACTACTTCAAGGGACAGGGGGAACTGAAGCTTTCTTT
CASSPLLQGTGGTEAFF
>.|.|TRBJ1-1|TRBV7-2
TGTGCCAGCAGCTTGGGTCATAAATACACTGAAGCTTTCTTT
CASSLGHKYTEAFF
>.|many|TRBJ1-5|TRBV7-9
TGTGCCAGCAGCCCCCCGGGTCTGAGGGAGGATCAGCCCCAGCATTTT
CASSPPGLREDQPQHF
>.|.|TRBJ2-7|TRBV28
TGTGCCAGCCACGACATTTCCTACGAGCAGTACTTC
CASHDISYEQYF
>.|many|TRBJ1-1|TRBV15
TGTGCCACCAGCAGAGATCCAGAGGCTGAAGCTTTCTTT
CATSRDPEAEAFF
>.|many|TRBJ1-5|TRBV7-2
TGTGCCAGCAGCTGGGGGGATCAGCCCCAGCATTTT
CASSWGDQPQHF
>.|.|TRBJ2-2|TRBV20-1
TGCAGTGCTAGTCTTTCCAGGGTGAACACCGGGGAGCTGTTTTTT
CSASLSRVNTGELFF
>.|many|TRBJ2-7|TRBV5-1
TGCGCCAGCAGCTTGGACGGCCAAAACTACGAGCAGTACTTC
CASSLDGQNYEQYF
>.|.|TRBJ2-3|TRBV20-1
TGCAGTGCTAGAGATGTAGTCGTTGAGGGGCCCACAGATACGCAGTATTTT
CSARDVVVEGPTDTQYF
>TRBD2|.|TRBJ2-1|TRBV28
TGTGCCAGCAATTCAGCGGGAGGCCCCTATATTCAGTTCTTC
CASNSAGGPYIQFF
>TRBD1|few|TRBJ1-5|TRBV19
TGTGCCAGTACTTTTGGGGACAGGGACTATCAGCCCCAGCATTTT
CASTFGDRDYQPQHF
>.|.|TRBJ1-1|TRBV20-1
TGCAGTGCTCATAAGGGACAAAGGGGCACTGAAGCTTTCTTT
CSAHKGQRGTEAFF
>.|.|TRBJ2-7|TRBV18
TGTGCCAGCTCACCAGGGGCCGAGCAGTACTTC
CASSPGAEQYF
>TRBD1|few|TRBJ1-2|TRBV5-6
TGTGCCAGTACCGGACAGGGCGGAAGCTATGGCTACACCTTC
CASTGQGGSYGYTF
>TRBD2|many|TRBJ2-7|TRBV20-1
TGCAGTGCTAGTCCGGGGCGGGAGGACCGCGGCGAGCAGTACTTC
CSASPGREDRGEQYF
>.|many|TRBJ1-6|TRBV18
TGTGCCAGCTCACCAAGCAGGGGAGGTTCACCCCTCCACTTT
CASSPSRGGSPLHF
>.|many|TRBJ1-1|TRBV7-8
TGTGCCAGCAGCCAATATGGGGGCACTGAAGCTTTCTTT
CASSQYGGTEAFF
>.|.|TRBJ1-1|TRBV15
TGTGCCACCAGCAGAGTGCGTGACAAGAACACTGAAGCTTTCTTT
CATSRVRDKNTEAFF
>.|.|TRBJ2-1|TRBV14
TGTGCCAGCAGCCAAGAAAAGGGCTACAATGAGCAGTTCTTC
CASSQEKGYNEQFF
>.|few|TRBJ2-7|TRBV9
TGTGCCAGCAGCGTAGGTGGAACAGCCGACTCACTCAGGGAGCAGTACTTC
CASSVGGTADSLREQYF
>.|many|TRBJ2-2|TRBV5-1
TGCGCCAGCAGCTTGGAGGGCGTCACCGGGGAGCTGTTTTTT
CASSLEGVTGELFF
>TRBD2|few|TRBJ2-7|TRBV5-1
TGCGCCAGCAGCTTACTACTAGCGGTTGGGGACTACGAGCAGTACTTC
CASSLLLAVGDYEQYF
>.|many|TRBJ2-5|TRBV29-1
TGCAGTGCCTGGGATTCTCAAGAGACCCAGTACTTC
CSAWDSQETQYF
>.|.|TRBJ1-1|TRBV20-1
TGCAGTGCTAGCTTAGCCAGACAGAACACTGAAGTTTTCTTT
CSASLARQNTEVFF
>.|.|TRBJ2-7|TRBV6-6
TGTGCCAGCAGTTATGGACAGAACACCTACGAGCAGTACTTC
CASSYGQNTYEQYF
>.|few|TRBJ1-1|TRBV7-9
TGTGCCAGCAGCTTAGGGGACGGTGAAGCTTTCTTT
CASSLGDGEAFF
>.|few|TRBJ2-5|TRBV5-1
TGCGCCAGCAGCTTTTCCCCCGGGGGCCAAGAGACCCAGTACTTC
CASSFSPGGQETQYF
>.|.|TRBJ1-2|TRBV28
TGTGCCAGCAGTCTTCCTTACAACGGCTACACCTTC
CASSLPYNGYTF
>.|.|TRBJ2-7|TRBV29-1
TGCAGCGTTTCACCGGGAACGACGGGCGAGCAGTACTTC
CSVSPGTTGEQYF
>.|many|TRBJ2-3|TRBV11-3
TGTGCCAGCAGCTTAGGCCGGTTAGATACGCAGTATTTT
CASSLGRLDTQYF
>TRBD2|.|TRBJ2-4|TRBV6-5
TGTGCCAGCAGTTGGGACGCCGTGGGAGGGAAAAACATTCAGTACTTC
CASSWDAVGGKNIQYF
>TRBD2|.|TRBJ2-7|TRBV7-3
TGTGCCAGCAGCTTACTAGCGGGTTACGAGCAGTACTTC
CASSLLAGYEQYF
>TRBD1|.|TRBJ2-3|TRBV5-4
TGTGCCAGCAGCATAGGACAGGATCTCAGCACAGATACGCAGTATTTT
CASSIGQDLSTDTQYF
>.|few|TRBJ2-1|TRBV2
TGTGCCAGCAGCCGAGACAGAAGCTCCTACAATGAGCAGTTCTTC
CASSRDRSSYNEQFF
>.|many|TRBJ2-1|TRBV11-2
TGTGCCAGCAGCCCGGGGTTCTACAATGAGCAGTTCTTC
CASSPGFYNEQFF
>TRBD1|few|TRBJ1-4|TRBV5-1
TGCGCCAGCAGCTTGGCAGGACCCGACAGGGGGAAGAGTGAAAAACTGTTTTTT
CASSLAGPDRGKSEKLFF
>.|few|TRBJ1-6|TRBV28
TGTGCCAGCAAGCCCCGATATTCATCTAATTCACCCCTCCACTTT
CASKPRYSSNSPLHF
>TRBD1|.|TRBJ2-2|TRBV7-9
TGTGCCAGCAGCTCCCGACAGGGCAGGAACGGGGAGCTGTTTTTT
CASSSRQGRNGELFF
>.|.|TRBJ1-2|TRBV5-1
TGCGCCAGCAGCTTGGCTGGGGACTATGGCTACACCTTC
CASSLAGDYGYTF
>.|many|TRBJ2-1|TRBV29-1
TGCAGCGTTGAAGGGGGGAGCTCCTACAATGAGCAGTTCTTC
CSVEGGSSYNEQFF
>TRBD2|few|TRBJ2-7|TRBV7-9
TGTGCCAGCAGCCCTCCTGTCCTAGCGGAGAACTACGAGCAGTACTTC
CASSPPVLAENYEQYF
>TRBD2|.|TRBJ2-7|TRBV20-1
TGCAGTGCTAGATACACCTCCGGGACTAGCGGGAAGAGCTCCTACGAGCAGTACTTC
CSARYTSGTSGKSSYEQYF
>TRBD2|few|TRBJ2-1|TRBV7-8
TGTGCCAGCAGCTTAATGGTAGCGGGAGTCAATGAGCAGTTCTTC
CASSLMVAGVNEQFF
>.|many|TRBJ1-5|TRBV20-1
TGCAGTGCTCGGTTCAGGGCCAGCAATCAGCCCCAGCATTTT
CSARFRASNQPQHF
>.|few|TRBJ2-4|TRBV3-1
TGTGCCAGCAGCCAGAGTAGACCATTAGCCAAAAACATTCAGTACTTC
CASSQSRPLAKNIQYF
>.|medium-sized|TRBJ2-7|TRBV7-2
TGTGCCAGCAGCCTATACTACGAGCAGTACTTC
CASSLYYEQYF